This T cell receptor (beta chain) was identified in a study of T-cell memory formation after mild COVID-19. At the level of the study: For the most part, TCR clusters were specific to one donor.

This clonotype was seen more than once but under ten times. A single record per CDR3 protein comes from TCRdb applying MiXCR to the 5' RACE reads. The sample lists about 320,000 distinct CDR3 sequences, 13% to 15% occurring once. The clonotype was recovered from a man between 18 and 29 years old who had mild COVID-19 (a few samples of this study predate the infection). Cell type and time point are not known. The specimen was PBMCs or a T cell subset sorted from them (not recorded which).

Here the CDR3 reads CASSPEGVQAFF. CDR3 DNA: TGTGCCAGCTCACCCGAGGGGGTTCAAGCTTTCTTT. The V call is TRBV18, the J call TRBJ1-1; D possibly corresponds to TRBD1 (6 bases). The CDR3 length is 12 residues. Germline CDR1 KGHSH, CDR2 LQKENI. V lost 3 bases and J lost 9, with 11 bases in between. The full variable domain, rest sourced from reference TRBV18 and TRBJ1-1, is NAGVMQNPRHLVRRRGQEARLRCSPMKGHSHVYWYRQLPEEGLKFMVYLQKENIIDESGMPKERFSAEFPKEGPSILRIQQVVRGDSAAYFCASSPEGVQAFFGQGTRLTVV.